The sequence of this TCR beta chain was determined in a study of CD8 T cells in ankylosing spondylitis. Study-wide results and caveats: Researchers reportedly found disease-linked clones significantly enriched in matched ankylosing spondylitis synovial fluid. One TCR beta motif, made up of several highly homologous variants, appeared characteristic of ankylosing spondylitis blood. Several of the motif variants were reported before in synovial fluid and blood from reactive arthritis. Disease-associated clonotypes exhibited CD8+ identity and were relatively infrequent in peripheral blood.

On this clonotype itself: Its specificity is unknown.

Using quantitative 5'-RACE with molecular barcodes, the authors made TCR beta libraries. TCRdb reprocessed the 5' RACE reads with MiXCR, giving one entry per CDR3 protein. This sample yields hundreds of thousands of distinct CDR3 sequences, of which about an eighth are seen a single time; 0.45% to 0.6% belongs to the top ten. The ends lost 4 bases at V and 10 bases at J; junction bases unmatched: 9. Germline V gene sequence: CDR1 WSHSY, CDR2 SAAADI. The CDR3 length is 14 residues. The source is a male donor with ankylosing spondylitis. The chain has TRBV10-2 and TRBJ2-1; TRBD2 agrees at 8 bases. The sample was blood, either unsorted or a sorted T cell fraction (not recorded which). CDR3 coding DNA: TGCGCCAGCAGTGCTTTATCGGGACTAGGGGAGCAGTTCTTC. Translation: CASSALSGLGEQFF.